Presented here are 14 T cell receptor beta chains from one specimen sequenced in a study of early T cells in non-severe SARS-CoV-2 infection. One entry per CDR3 protein results from TCRdb running MiXCR on the 5' RACE reads. The data show around 67,000 distinct CDR3 sequences, about an eighth seen once. The sample in question was whole blood, obtained at baseline. The receptors come from an adult who was a healthcare worker with PCR-confirmed SARS-CoV-2 infection or an uninfected control (not recorded which).

The chain combines TRBV4-1 with TRBJ1-2, with D perhaps TRBD1 (6 bases). The CDR3 is 16 amino acids. V dropped 0 bases and J dropped 4 bases, with 15 bases sitting between them. The germline V gene encodes CDR1 MGHRA and CDR2 YSYEKL. The CDR3 region is CASSQDTDSPFYGYTF. CDR3 nucleotide sequence: TGCGCCAGCAGCCAAGATACGGACAGCCCGTTCTATGGCTACACCTTC.

V gene TRBV12-3 or TRBV12-4 combines with J gene TRBJ2-1; unclear D gene. V gave up 5 bases and J gave up 0 bases, with 11 bases separating them. This CDR3 spans 15 amino acids. Here the CDR3 reads CASSRQASSYNEQFF. The CDR3, as DNA: TGTGCCAGCAGTAGGCAGGCGAGCTCCTACAATGAGCAGTTCTTC.

This clonotype was detected a few times. This sequence joins TRBV5-6 and TRBJ2-7; TRBD1 agrees at 7 bases. The CDR3 is made up of 16 amino acids. Germline V gene lookup returns CDR1 SGHDT and CDR2 YYEEEE. J gave up 4 bases and V 4 bases, and 14 bases lay outside the gene matches. In nucleotides, the CDR3 is TGTGCCAGCAGCCCCTCACCTGACAGGGACGGGTACGAGCAGTACTTC. It translates to CASSPSPDRDGYEQYF.

This clonotype appeared many times. The rearrangement links TRBV7-9 to TRBJ1-1; 7 nucleotides agree with TRBD1. CDR3 size: 15 residues. Germline loops: CDR1 SEHNR, CDR2 FQNEAQ (reference sequence). Trimming at V came to 4 bases and at J to 3 bases, leaving 8 bases not matched to a gene. In DNA, the CDR3 is TGTGCCAGCAGCTCCGTACAGGGGCGGGACACTGAAGCTTTCTTT. Translated, it gives CASSSVQGRDTEAFF.

This chain connects TRBV7-9 to TRBJ2-7; TRBD1 might be the D (6 bases). Trimming cost V 8 bases and J 7 bases, with 21 bases left between them. The CDR3 runs 14 residues. Germline V lookup: CDR1 SEHNR, CDR2 FQNEAQ (reference sequence). The CDR3 region is CASGTGKHPREQYF. The CDR3 coding sequence is TGTGCCAGCGGTACAGGGAAACACCCGCGGGAGCAGTACTTC.

The CDR3 DNA reads TGCAGTGCTAGAATCCGGCGGGCCCGGGGCACAGATACGCAGTATTTT. It is translated as CSARIRRARGTDTQYF. V is TRBV20-1 and J is TRBJ2-3; weak D call: TRBD2 (5 bases). Trimming removed 2 bases at V and 1 base at J, with 16 bases between. Germline lookup yields CDR1 DFQATT and CDR2 SNEGSKA (reference sequence). This CDR3 contains 16 residues.

In its sample, this clonotype was seen a few times. This chain uses TRBV12-3 or TRBV12-4 with TRBJ1-2, with 7 bases aligning to TRBD1. J gave up 3 bases and V 6 bases, and 4 bases lay outside the gene matches. This CDR3 contains 13 residues. CDR3 DNA: TGTGCCAGCAGGCCCACAGGGGACTATGGCTACACCTTC. Protein product: CASRPTGDYGYTF.

The sample holds a few counts of this clonotype. The chain has TRBV25-1 and TRBJ2-3; 12 positions match TRBD2. Losses at the gene ends were 4 bases for V and 6 bases for J; bases not matched to a gene: 2. The V gene's germline CDR1 is MGHDK and CDR2 SYGVNS. The CDR3 length is 14 residues. The DNA for the CDR3 is TGTGCCAGCAGTGTTACTAGCGGGGGGGATACGCAGTATTTT. This codes for CASSVTSGGDTQYF. The whole variable domain, remainder taken from reference TRBV25-1 and TRBJ2-3, is EADIYQTPRYLVIGTGKKITLECSQTMGHDKMYWYQQDPGMELHLIHYSYGVNSTEKGDLSSESTVSRIRTEHFPLTLESARPSHTSQYLCASSVTSGGDTQYFGPGTRLTVL.

This clonotype was picked up a small number of times. The V and J genes are TRBV5-1 and TRBJ2-1; tentative D call: TRBD1 (6 bases). The germline V gene encodes CDR1 SGHRS and CDR2 YFSETQ. The CDR3 loop spans 15 amino acids. V lost 6 bases and J lost 2, with 15 bases in between. CDR3 in DNA: TGCGCCAGCACCGCAAAGGGGGAAACCTACAATGAGCAGTTCTTC. Its protein is CASTAKGETYNEQFF.

The sample holds many counts of this clonotype. The chain couples TRBV5-5 to TRBJ1-2; D unresolved. Germline CDR1 is SGHKS and CDR2 is YYEKEE (reference sequence). The CDR3 is 13 amino acids. V dropped 0 bases and J dropped 5 bases, with 8 bases sitting between them. In DNA, the CDR3 is TGTGCCAGCAGCTTGGACAGCAAATATGGCTACACCTTC. It yields the protein CASSLDSKYGYTF.

At least ten counts were recorded for this clonotype. The V call is TRBV11-2, the J call TRBJ1-2; TRBD1 matches at 7 bases. This CDR3 contains 14 residues. V gave up 5 bases and J gave up 3 bases; unmatched junction bases: 6. Germline values: CDR1 SGHAT, CDR2 FQNNGV. CDR3 nucleotide sequence: TGTGCCAGCAGCATCCCTGGGACAGACTATGGCTACACCTTC. As protein: CASSIPGTDYGYTF.

This clonotype was seen a few times. The rearrangement uses TRBV5-1 and TRBJ2-4; D may match TRBD1 or TRBD2 (5 bases each). Germline V gives CDR1 SGHRS, CDR2 YFSETQ. The CDR3 spans 15 residues. V was trimmed by 0 bases and J by 5 bases, leaving 12 bases between them. CDR3 protein: CASSLEAGSQNIQYF. Here the CDR3 DNA reads TGCGCCAGCAGCTTGGAGGCAGGGAGCCAAAACATTCAGTACTTC. The whole variable domain, filled in from reference TRBV5-1 and TRBJ2-4, reads KAGVTQTPRYLIKTRGQQVTLSCSPISGHRSVSWYQQTPGQGLQFLFEYFSETQRNKGNFPGRFSGRQFSNSRSEMNVSTLELGDSALYLCASSLEAGSQNIQYFGAGTRLSVL.

This clonotype was seen only a few times. The chain employs TRBV5-1 and TRBJ1-6, with D possibly being TRBD1 (6 bases). This CDR3 region has 16 residues. Per the germline V gene, CDR1 is SGHRS and CDR2 is YFSETQ. With 4 bases removed from V and 3 bases from J, the gap between germline ends came to 14 bases. CDR3 DNA sequence: TGCGCCAGCAGCAAAGAGGGGGTAAACTATAATTCACCCCTCCACTTT. It specifies CASSKEGVNYNSPLHF.

The chain carries TRBV12-3 or TRBV12-4 and TRBJ2-7; perhaps TRBD2 as D (5 bases). The length of the CDR3 is 14 residues. Trimming shortened V by 7 bases and J by 3 bases, and 16 bases separated the two germline ends. Written as DNA, the CDR3 is TGTGCCAGCACCTGGTGGCCGGGATGCTACGAGCAGTACTTC. Translating it yields CASTWWPGCYEQYF.